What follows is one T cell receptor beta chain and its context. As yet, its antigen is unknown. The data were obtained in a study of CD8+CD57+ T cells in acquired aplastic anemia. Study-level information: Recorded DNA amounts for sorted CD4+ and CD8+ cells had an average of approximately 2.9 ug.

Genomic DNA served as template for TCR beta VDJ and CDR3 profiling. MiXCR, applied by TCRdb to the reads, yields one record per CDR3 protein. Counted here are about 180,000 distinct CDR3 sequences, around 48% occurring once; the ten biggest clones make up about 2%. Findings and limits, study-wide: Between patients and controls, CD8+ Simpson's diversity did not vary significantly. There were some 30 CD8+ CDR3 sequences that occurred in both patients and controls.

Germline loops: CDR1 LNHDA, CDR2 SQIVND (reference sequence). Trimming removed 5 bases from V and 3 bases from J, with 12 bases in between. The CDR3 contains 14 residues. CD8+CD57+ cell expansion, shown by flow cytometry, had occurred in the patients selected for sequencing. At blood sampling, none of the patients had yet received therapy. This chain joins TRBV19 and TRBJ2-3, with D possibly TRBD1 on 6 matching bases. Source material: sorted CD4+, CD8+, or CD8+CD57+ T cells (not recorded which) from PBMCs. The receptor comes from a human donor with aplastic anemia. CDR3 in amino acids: CASSGRGRTDTQYF. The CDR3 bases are TGTGCCAGTAGTGGCAGGGGTAGAACAGATACGCAGTATTTT.